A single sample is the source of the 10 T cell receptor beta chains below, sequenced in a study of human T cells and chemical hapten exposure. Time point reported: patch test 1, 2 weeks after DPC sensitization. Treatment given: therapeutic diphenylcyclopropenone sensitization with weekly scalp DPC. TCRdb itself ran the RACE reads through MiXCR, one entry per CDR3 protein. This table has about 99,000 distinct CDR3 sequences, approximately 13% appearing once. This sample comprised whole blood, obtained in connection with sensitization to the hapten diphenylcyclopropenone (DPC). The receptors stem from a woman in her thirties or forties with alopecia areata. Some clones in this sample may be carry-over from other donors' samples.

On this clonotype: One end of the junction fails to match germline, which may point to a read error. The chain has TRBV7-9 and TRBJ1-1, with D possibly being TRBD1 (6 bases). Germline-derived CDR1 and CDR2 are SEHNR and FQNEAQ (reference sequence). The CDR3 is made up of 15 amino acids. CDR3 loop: CASSPGGHVNTEPFF. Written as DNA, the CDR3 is TGTGCCAGCAGCCCCGGGGGACACGTGAACACTGAACCTTTCTTT.

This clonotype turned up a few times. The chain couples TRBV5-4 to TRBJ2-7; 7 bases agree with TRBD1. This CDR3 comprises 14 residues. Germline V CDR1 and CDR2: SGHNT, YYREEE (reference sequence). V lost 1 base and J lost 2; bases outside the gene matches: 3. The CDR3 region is CASSLRDRTYEQYF. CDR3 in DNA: TGTGCCAGCAGCTTGCGGGACAGAACCTACGAGCAGTACTTC.

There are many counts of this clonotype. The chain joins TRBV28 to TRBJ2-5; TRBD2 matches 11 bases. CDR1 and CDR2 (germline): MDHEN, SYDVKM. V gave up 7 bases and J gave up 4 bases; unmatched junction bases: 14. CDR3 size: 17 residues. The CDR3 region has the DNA TGTGCCAGCACCCGCGGACTAGCGGGTATTTTCGGAGAGACCCAGTACTTC. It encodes CASTRGLAGIFGETQYF.

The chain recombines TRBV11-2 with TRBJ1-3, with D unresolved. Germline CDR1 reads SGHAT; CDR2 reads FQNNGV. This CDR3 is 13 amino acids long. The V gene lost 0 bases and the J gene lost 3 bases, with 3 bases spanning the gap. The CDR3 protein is CASSLDRGNTIYF. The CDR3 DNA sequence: TGTGCCAGCAGCTTAGACCGTGGAAACACCATATATTTT.

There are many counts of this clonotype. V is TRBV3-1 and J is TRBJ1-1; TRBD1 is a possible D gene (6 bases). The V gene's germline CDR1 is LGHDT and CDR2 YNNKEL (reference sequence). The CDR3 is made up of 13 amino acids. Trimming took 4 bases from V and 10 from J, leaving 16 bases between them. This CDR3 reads CASSPTQGWGAFF. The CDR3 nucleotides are TGTGCCAGCAGCCCAACACAGGGATGGGGAGCTTTCTTT.

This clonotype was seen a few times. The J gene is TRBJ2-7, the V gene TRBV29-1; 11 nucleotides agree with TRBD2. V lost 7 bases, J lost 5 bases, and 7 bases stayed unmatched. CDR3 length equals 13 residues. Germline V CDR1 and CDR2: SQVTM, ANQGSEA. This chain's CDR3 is CSGRLAGSDEQYF. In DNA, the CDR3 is TGCAGCGGCCGACTAGCGGGAAGCGACGAGCAGTACTTC.

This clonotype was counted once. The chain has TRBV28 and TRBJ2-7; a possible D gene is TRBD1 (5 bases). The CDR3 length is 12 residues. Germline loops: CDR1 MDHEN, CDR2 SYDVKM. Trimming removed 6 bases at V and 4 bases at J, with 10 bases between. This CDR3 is CASRSTDYEQYF. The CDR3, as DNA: TGTGCCAGCAGATCGACAGATTACGAGCAGTACTTC.

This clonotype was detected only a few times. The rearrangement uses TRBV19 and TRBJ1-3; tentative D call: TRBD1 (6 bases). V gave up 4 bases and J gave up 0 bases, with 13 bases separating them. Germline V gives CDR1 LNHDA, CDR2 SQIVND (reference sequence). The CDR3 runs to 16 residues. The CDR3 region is CASSTGQSYSGNTIYF. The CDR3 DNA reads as TGTGCCAGTAGTACCGGACAGTCCTACTCTGGAAACACCATATATTTT.

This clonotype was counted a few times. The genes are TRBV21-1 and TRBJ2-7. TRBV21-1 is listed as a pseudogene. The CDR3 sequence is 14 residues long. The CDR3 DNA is TGTGCCAGCAGCAAAGAACGTAAGGGATTCGAGCAGTACTTC. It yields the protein CASSKERKGFEQYF.

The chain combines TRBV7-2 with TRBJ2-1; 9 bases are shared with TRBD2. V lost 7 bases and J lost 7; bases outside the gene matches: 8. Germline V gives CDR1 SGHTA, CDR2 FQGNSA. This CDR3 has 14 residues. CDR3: CASKGGRVWNEQFF. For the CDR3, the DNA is TGTGCCAGCAAGGGCGGGAGGGTATGGAATGAGCAGTTCTTC.